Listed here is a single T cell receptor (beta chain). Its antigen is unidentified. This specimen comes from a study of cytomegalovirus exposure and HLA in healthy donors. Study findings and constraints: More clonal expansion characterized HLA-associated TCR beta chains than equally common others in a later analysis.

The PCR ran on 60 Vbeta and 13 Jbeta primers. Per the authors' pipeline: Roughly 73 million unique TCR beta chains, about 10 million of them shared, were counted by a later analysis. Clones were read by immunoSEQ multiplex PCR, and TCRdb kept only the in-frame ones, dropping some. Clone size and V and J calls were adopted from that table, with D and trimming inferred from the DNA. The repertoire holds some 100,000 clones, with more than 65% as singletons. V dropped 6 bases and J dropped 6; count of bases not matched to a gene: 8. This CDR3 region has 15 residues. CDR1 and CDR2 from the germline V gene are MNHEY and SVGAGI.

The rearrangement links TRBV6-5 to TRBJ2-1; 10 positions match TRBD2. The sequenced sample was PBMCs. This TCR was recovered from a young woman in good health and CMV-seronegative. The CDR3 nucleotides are TGTGCCAGCAGAGCCGGGACTAGCGTATCCAATGAGCAGTTCTTC. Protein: CASRAGTSVSNEQFF.